These T cell receptor beta chains were read from a single sample in a study of siplizumab effects on memory and regulatory T cells. Libraries were prepared by immunoSEQ multiplex PCR; TCRdb keeps only in-frame clonotypes and omits some of them. The table shows 85,000 to 130,000 clones, with 91% occurring only once. The sample consisted of CD4+ T cells sorted from blood. The receptors stem from a human donor in good health. Some clones in this sample may be carry-over from other donors' samples. Each CDR3 is given with its conserved first and last residue. A D gene is named only where the DNA matches it firmly. Clone size is given for some rows only: seen once, a few or many times, or a class if the clone is expanded.

J: TRBJ1-2
size: .
V: TRBV6-1
D: .
CDR3: CASSVDTLNYGYTF
DNA: TGTGCCAGCAGTGTTGATACCCTTAACTATGGCTACACCTTC

J: TRBJ2-7
size: .
V: TRBV9
D: TRBD1
CDR3: CASSARTGSRDEQYF
DNA: TGTGCCAGCAGCGCCAGGACAGGCAGTAGGGACGAGCAGTACTTC

J: TRBJ1-1
size: .
V: TRBV5-4
D: .
CDR3: CASSKFGDTEAFF
DNA: TGTGCCAGCAGCAAGTTCGGGGACACTGAAGCTTTCTTT

J: TRBJ2-7
size: .
V: TRBV15
D: .
CDR3: CATSRDPTYEQYF
DNA: TGTGCCACCAGCAGAGATCCCACCTACGAGCAGTACTTC

J: TRBJ2-1
size: .
V: TRBV7-6
D: TRBD2
CDR3: CASSKDLTAGVRLNEQFF
DNA: TGTGCCAGCAGCAAAGATTTAACTGCGGGAGTACGTCTGAATGAGCAGTTCTTC

J: TRBJ2-3
size: once
V: TRBV5-1
D: TRBD1
CDR3: CASSLVTGAADTQYF
DNA: TGCGCCAGCAGCTTGGTAACAGGGGCCGCAGATACGCAGTATTTT

J: TRBJ2-2
size: .
V: TRBV27
D: .
CDR3: CARRTAAGTGELFF
DNA: TGTGCCAGGCGGACAGCCGCGGGTACCGGGGAGCTGTTTTTT

J: TRBJ2-5
size: .
V: TRBV5-1
D: TRBD2
CDR3: CASSFGTSGRVTETQYF
DNA: TGCGCCAGCAGTTTCGGGACTAGCGGGAGGGTGACAGAGACCCAGTACTTC

J: TRBJ1-5
size: once
V: TRBV7-3
D: .
CDR3: CASSLEGPQSPQPQHF
DNA: TGTGCCAGCAGCTTGGAGGGACCTCAGTCCCCGCAGCCCCAGCATTTT

J: TRBJ2-7
size: .
V: TRBV2
D: .
CDR3: CASRRHTYEQYF
DNA: TGTGCCAGCAGGCGACACACCTACGAGCAGTACTTC

J: TRBJ2-6
size: .
V: TRBV27
D: .
CDR3: CASSLSSRYRDLNTGANVLTF
DNA: TGTGCCAGCAGTTTATCATCTAGGTACAGGGACCTTAACACTGGGGCCAACGTCCTGACTTTC

J: TRBJ2-3
size: .
V: TRBV28
D: TRBD2
CDR3: CAGGTSDTDTQYF
DNA: TGTGCCGGGGGGACTAGCGACACAGATACGCAGTATTTT

J: TRBJ2-1
size: .
V: TRBV7-9
D: TRBD2
CDR3: CASSLSGTSGNEQFF
DNA: TGTGCCAGCAGCTTATCTGGGACTAGCGGGAATGAGCAGTTCTTC

J: TRBJ2-5
size: .
V: TRBV20-1
D: .
CDR3: CSALGEETQYF
DNA: TGCAGTGCCCTGGGGGAAGAGACCCAGTACTTC

J: TRBJ2-5
size: .
V: TRBV5-1
D: .
CDR3: CASSSGRQGGVETQYF
DNA: TGCGCCAGCAGCTCTGGCCGTCAGGGGGGAGTAGAGACCCAGTACTTC

J: TRBJ2-1
size: .
V: TRBV4-1
D: .
CDR3: CASSQEGNSYNEQFF
DNA: TGCGCCAGCAGCCAAGAAGGAAATTCCTACAATGAGCAGTTCTTC

J: TRBJ1-5
size: .
V: TRBV19
D: TRBD1
CDR3: CASDRGNGVQPQHF
DNA: TGTGCCAGTGACAGGGGAAACGGGGTTCAGCCCCAGCATTTT

J: TRBJ2-7
size: once
V: TRBV2
D: .
CDR3: CASSETTLGGNYEQYF
DNA: TGTGCCAGCAGTGAAACGACACTTGGTGGAAACTACGAGCAGTACTTC

J: TRBJ1-6
size: .
V: TRBV7-3
D: .
CDR3: CASSSNQGPFPLHF
DNA: TGTGCCAGCAGCTCTAACCAGGGGCCTTTTCCCCTCCACTTT

J: TRBJ2-4
size: .
V: TRBV5-4
D: TRBD2
CDR3: CASSLDPAGAENIQYF
DNA: TGTGCCAGCAGCTTGGACCCGGCGGGAGCGGAAAACATTCAGTACTTC